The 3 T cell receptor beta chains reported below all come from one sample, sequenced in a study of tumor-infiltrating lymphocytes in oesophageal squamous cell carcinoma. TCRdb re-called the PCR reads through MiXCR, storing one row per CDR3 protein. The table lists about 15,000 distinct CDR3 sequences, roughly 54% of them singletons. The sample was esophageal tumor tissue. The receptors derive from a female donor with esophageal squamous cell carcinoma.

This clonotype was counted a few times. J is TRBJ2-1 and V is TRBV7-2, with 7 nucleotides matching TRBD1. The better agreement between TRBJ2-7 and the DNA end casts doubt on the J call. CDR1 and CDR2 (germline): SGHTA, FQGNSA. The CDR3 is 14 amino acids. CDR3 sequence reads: CASSTYRGSDEQYF. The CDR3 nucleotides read TGTGCCAGCAGCACATACAGGGGCTCGGACGAGCAGTACTTC.

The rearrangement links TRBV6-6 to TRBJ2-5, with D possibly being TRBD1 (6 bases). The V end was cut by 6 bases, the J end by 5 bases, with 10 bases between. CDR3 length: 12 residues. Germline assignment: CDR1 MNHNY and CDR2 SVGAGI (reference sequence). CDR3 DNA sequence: TGTGCCAGCAGACAGGGTGTGGAGACCCAGTACTTC. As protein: CASRQGVETQYF.

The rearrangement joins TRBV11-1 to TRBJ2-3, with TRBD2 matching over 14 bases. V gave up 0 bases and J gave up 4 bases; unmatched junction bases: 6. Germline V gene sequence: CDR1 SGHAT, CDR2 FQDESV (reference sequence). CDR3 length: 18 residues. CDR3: CASSLAGLAGGAADTQYF. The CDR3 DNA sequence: TGTGCCAGCAGCTTAGCTGGACTAGCGGGAGGTGCCGCAGATACGCAGTATTTT.